One and the same sample provided the 8 T cell receptor beta chains below, sequenced in a study of CD8+ T cells in alopecia areata. Extraction of RNA preceded its reverse transcription into cDNA, which served as the sequencing template. The protocol was immunoSEQ multiplex PCR, while the TCRdb copy is restricted to in-frame clones and leaves out a portion. The data contain 150,000 to 200,000 clones, 60% of them singletons. The treatment here: oral pan-JAK inhibitor, 5-10 mg twice daily. The specimen was CD4+ T cells sorted from blood, collected at week 24, from a patient treated with tofacitinib. All receptors derive from a human donor with alopecia areata.

About this clone itself: The same CDR3 is also encoded by other DNA sequences in this sample. This chain uses TRBV13 with TRBJ1-1, with D tentatively TRBD1 (5 bases). Trimming left V 5 bases short and J 4 bases short, with 8 bases between. The length of the CDR3 is 12 residues. Per germline, CDR1 PRHDT and CDR2 FYEKMQ (reference sequence). The CDR3 DNA follows: TGTGCCAGCAGCCTTAGGGGCACTGAAGCTTTCTTT. Translation gives CASSLRGTEAFF. Using reference TRBV13 and TRBJ1-1 for the parts outside the CDR3, the full variable domain is AAGVIQSPRHLIKEKRETATLKCYPIPRHDTVYWYQQGPGQDPQFLISFYEKMQSDKGSIPDRFSAQQFSDYHSELNMSSLELGDSALYFCASSLRGTEAFFGQGTRLTVV.

This chain connects TRBV5-1 to TRBJ2-1; D possibly corresponds to TRBD2 (6 bases). The CDR3 is made up of 15 amino acids. Germline V CDR1 and CDR2: SGHRS, YFSETQ. Trimming removed 7 bases at V and 5 bases at J, with 19 bases between. The chain's CDR3 is CASRLNGGPNNEQFF. CDR3 coding DNA: TGCGCCAGCCGACTGAACGGGGGACCCAACAATGAGCAGTTCTTC.

The chain combines TRBV28 with TRBJ1-1, with D possibly being TRBD1 (6 bases). This CDR3 is built from 17 residues. Germline V gives CDR1 MDHEN, CDR2 SYDVKM. V dropped 6 bases and J dropped 6 bases, with 26 bases sitting between them. The CDR3 spells CASSPHEGGRGWAEAFF. The CDR3 DNA follows: TGTGCCAGCAGCCCCCACGAGGGGGGGCGAGGATGGGCTGAAGCTTTCTTT. Based on the CDR3 plus reference TRBV28 and TRBJ1-1, the full variable domain is DVKVTQSSRYLVKRTGEKVFLECVQDMDHENMFWYRQDPGLGLRLIYFSYDVKMKEKGDIPEGYSVSREKKERFSLILESASTNQTSMYLCASSPHEGGRGWAEAFFGQGTRLTVV.

This chain uses TRBV29-1 with TRBJ1-1, with D hard to call. CDR3 size: 12 residues. V lost 4 bases and J lost 6, with 12 bases in between. In germline, CDR1 is SQVTM, CDR2 ANQGSEA. DNA of the CDR3: TGCAGCGTTGGAGGCCCCAGGCCTGAAGCTTTCTTT. This sequence encodes CSVGGPRPEAFF.

The V and J genes are TRBV29-1 and TRBJ1-1, with D possibly being TRBD1 (5 bases). This CDR3 has 14 residues. CDR1 is SQVTM and CDR2 is ANQGSEA in the germline V gene. Deletions cut 5 bases from V and 1 base from J, with 14 bases between. The CDR3 loop is CSVSSRRGNTEAFF. Written as DNA, the CDR3 is TGCAGCGTTTCGAGCCGTAGGGGGAACACTGAAGCTTTCTTT. Looking up the rest from reference TRBV29-1 and TRBJ1-1 gives the full variable domain: SAVISQKPSRDICQRGTSLTIQCQVDSQVTMMFWYRQQPGQSLTLIATANQGSEATYESGFVIDKFPISRPNLTFSTLTVSNMSPEDSSIYLCSVSSRRGNTEAFFGQGTRLTVV.

V gene TRBV30 combines with J gene TRBJ1-6; the D gene is possibly TRBD1 (6 bases). Trimming cost V 6 bases and J 7 bases, with 16 bases left between them. Germline V lookup: CDR1 GTSNPN, CDR2 SVGIG (reference sequence). This CDR3 is 14 amino acids long. The CDR3, as DNA: TGTGCCTGTTCTACCGGGGGCAAAAATTCACCCCTCCACTTT. It translates to CACSTGGKNSPLHF.

The chain uses TRBV30 and TRBJ1-2; a possible D gene is TRBD1 (5 bases). CDR3 size: 12 residues. Deletions cut 5 bases from V and 8 bases from J, with 15 bases between. From germline, CDR1 is GTSNPN and CDR2 SVGIG (reference sequence). CDR3 loop: CAWFGGTGGYTF. The CDR3, as DNA: TGTGCCTGGTTCGGCGGGACGGGCGGCTACACCTTC.

The rearrangement uses TRBV5-1 and TRBJ1-1; tentative D call: TRBD1 (5 bases). The V and J ends lost 7 bases and 1 base respectively, with 14 bases between them. Per the germline V gene, CDR1 is SGHRS and CDR2 is YFSETQ. The CDR3 consists of 14 residues. The CDR3: CASSTGAGNTEAFF. The CDR3 DNA reads as TGCGCCAGCTCCACCGGGGCCGGGAACACTGAAGCTTTCTTT.